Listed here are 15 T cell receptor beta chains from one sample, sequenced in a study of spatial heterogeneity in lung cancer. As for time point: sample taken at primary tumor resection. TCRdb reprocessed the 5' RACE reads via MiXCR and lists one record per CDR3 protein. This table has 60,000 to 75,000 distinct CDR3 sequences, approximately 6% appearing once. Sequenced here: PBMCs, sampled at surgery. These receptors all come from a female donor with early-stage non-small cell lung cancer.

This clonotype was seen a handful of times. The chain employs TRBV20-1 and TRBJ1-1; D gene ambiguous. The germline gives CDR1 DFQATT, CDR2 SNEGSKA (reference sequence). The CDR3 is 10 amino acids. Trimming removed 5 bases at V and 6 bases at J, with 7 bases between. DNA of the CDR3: TGCAGTGCTCGGGTCGCTGAAGCTTTCTTT. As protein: CSARVAEAFF.

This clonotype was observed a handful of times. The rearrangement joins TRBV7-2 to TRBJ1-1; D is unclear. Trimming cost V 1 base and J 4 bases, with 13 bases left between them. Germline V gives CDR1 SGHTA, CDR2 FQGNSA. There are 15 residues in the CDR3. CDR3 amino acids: CASSLEGLGSTEAFF. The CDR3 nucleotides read TGTGCCAGCAGCTTAGAAGGCTTAGGCAGCACTGAAGCTTTCTTT.

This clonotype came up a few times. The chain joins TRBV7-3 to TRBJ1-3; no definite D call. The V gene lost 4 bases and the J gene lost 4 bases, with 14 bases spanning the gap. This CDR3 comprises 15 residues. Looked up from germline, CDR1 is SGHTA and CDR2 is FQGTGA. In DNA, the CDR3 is TGTGCCAGCAGCTCCACGGGAGGGATGGGAAACACCATATATTTT. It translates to CASSSTGGMGNTIYF.

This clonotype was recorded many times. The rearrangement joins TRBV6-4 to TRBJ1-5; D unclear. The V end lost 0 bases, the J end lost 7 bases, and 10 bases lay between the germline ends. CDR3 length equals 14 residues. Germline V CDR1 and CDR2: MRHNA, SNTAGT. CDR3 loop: CASSDSHDGQPQHF. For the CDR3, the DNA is TGTGCCAGCAGTGACTCCCACGACGGGCAGCCCCAGCATTTT.

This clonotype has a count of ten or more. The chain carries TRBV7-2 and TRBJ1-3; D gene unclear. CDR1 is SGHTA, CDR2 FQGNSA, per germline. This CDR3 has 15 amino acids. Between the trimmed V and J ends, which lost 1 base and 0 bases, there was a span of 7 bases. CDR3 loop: CASSLGLNSGNTIYF. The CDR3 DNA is TGTGCCAGCAGCTTAGGGCTCAACTCTGGAAACACCATATATTTT.

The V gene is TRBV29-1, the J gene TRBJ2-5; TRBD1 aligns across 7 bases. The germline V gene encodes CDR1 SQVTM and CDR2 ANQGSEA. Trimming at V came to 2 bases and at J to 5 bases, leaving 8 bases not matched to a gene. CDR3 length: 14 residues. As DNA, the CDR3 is TGCAGCGTTGAACCCCAGGGGGTCCCTGAGACCCAGTACTTC. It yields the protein CSVEPQGVPETQYF.

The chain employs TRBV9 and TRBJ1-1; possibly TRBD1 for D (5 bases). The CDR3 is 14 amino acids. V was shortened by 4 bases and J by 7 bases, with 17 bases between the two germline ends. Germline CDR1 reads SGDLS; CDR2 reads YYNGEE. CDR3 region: CASSSGGRALEAFF. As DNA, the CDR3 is TGTGCCAGCAGCTCCGGGGGGAGGGCACTTGAAGCTTTCTTT.

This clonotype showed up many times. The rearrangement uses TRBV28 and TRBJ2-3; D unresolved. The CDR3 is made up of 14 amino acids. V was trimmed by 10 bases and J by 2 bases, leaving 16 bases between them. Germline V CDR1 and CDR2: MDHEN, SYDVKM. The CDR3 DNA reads TGTGCCACATACCGCGGACGCTTCACAGATACGCAGTATTTT. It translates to CATYRGRFTDTQYF.

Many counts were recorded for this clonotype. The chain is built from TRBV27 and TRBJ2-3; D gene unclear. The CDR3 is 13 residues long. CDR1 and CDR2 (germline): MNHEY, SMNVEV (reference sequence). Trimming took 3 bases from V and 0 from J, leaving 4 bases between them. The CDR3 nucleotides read TGTGCCAGCAGTTTCTCTAGCACAGATACGCAGTATTTT. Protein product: CASSFSSTDTQYF.

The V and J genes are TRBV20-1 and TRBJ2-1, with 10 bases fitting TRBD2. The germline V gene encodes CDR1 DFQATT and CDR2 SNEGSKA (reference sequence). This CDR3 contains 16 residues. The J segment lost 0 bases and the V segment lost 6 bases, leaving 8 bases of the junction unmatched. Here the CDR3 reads CSAPGLAVTSYNEQFF. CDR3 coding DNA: TGCAGTGCGCCAGGACTAGCGGTAACCTCCTACAATGAGCAGTTCTTC.

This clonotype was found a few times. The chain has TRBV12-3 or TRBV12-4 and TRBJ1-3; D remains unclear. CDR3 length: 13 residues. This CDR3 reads CSWKRRSRDTIYF. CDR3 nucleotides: TGTTCCTGGAAGAGACGGTCAAGAGACACCATATATTTT.

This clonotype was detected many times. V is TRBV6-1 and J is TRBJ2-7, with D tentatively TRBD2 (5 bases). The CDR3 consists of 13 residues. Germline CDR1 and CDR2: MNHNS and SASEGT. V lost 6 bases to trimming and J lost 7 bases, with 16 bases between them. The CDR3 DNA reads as TGTGCCAGCAGCTCGTGGACTCCTAGGGAGCAGTACGTC. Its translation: CASSSWTPREQYV.

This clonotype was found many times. In DNA form, the CDR3 reads TGTGCCAGCAGCTTATTTGGCGGGAACTCCTACGAGCAGTACTTC. This codes for CASSLFGGNSYEQYF. The chain has TRBV7-2 and TRBJ2-7; maybe TRBD2 (6 bases). Germline lookup yields CDR1 SGHTA and CDR2 FQGNSA. CDR3 length: 15 residues. Trimming cost V 2 bases and J 0 bases, with 11 bases left between them.

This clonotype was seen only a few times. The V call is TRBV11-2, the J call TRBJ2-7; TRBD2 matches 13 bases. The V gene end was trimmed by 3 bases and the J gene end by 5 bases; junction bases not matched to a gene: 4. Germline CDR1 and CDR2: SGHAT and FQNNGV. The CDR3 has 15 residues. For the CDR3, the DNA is TGTGCCAGCAGCTTCTCCGGGACTAGCGGGGACGAGCAGTACTTC. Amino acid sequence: CASSFSGTSGDEQYF.

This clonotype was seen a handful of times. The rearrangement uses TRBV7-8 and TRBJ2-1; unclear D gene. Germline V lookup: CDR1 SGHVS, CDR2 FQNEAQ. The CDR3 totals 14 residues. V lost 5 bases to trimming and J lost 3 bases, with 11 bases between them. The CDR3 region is CASSPDWGYNEQFF. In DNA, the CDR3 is TGTGCCAGCAGCCCAGATTGGGGCTACAATGAGCAGTTCTTC.